Below are 29 T cell receptor beta chains sequenced from a single sample in a study of blood T cell repertoires in COVID-19. Profiling relied on immunoSEQ multiplex PCR, and the TCRdb table lists in-frame clones only, not all of them. The repertoire consists of about 85,000 clones, with approximately 80% occurring once and the leading ten covering approximately 10%. The sample consisted of peripheral blood. The receptors were gathered from a man aged 70 or older with acute or convalescent COVID-19.

This clone was seen a handful of times. The chain has TRBV5-4 and TRBJ2-7; 9 bases fit TRBD1. Germline V gene lookup returns CDR1 SGHNT and CDR2 YYREEE (reference sequence). This CDR3 contains 15 residues. Trimming removed 4 bases from V and 6 bases from J; junction bases left unmatched: 11. The CDR3 DNA reads TGTGCCAGCAGCACGGGCCCGGGACAGGGTACCGAGCAGTACTTC. Its translation is CASSTGPGQGTEQYF.

The chain joins TRBV19 to TRBJ2-2, with TRBD1 identical over 7 bases. Germline trimming cut 5 bases from V and 4 bases from J; bases unmatched to any gene: 10. Germline CDR1 reads LNHDA; CDR2 reads SQIVND (reference sequence). The CDR3 is 16 residues long. The CDR3 reads CASSPFRGLSTGELFF. DNA of the CDR3: TGTGCCAGTAGTCCCTTTAGGGGGCTGTCCACCGGGGAGCTGTTTTTT.

The chain links TRBV7-2 to TRBJ1-2, with TRBD1 matching 9 bases. From germline, CDR1 is SGHTA and CDR2 FQGNSA. This CDR3 has 14 amino acids. V was pared by 5 bases and J by 6 bases, with 7 bases of the junction left unmatched. The DNA of the CDR3 is TGTGCCAGCAGCCCCCGACAGGGGGGACATGGCTACACCTTC. This translates into CASSPRQGGHGYTF.

The rearrangement uses TRBV7-2 and TRBJ1-5; D unclear. Trimming took off 5 bases at V and 6 bases at J, with 14 bases between the two ends. Germline CDR1 reads SGHTA; CDR2 reads FQGNSA. This CDR3 has 14 amino acids. In nucleotides, the CDR3 is TGTGCCAGCAGCACCGGACTGTCGCCTCAGCCCCAGCATTTT. This sequence encodes CASSTGLSPQPQHF.

This chain links TRBV9 with TRBJ1-2; D is ambiguous. Germline CDR1 and CDR2: SGDLS and YYNGEE. Trimming cost V 0 bases and J 2 bases, with 14 bases left between them. CDR3 length: 16 amino acids. Here the CDR3 reads CASSVGGSPQNYGYTF. CDR3 nucleotides: TGTGCCAGCAGCGTAGGAGGCTCCCCACAAAACTATGGCTACACCTTC.

The chain is built from TRBV18 and TRBJ2-1; 9 bases map to TRBD2. The CDR3 consists of 14 residues. The germline V gene encodes CDR1 KGHSH and CDR2 LQKENI. The V gene end was trimmed by 6 bases and the J gene end by 11 bases; junction bases not matched to a gene: 11. This CDR3 reads CASSSGGYTMQQFF. The CDR3 nucleotides are TGTGCCAGCTCTAGCGGGGGTTATACAATGCAGCAGTTCTTC.

This clone has a single count. The rearrangement joins TRBV5-1 to TRBJ2-3; 10 bases are shared with TRBD1. Per germline, CDR1 SGHRS and CDR2 YFSETQ. The CDR3 is 15 amino acids. Losses at the gene ends were 2 bases for V and 5 bases for J; bases not matched to a gene: 5. The CDR3 bases are TGCGCCAGCAGCTTAGGGACAGGGGTTGTAGATACGCAGTATTTT. Translating gives CASSLGTGVVDTQYF.

V is TRBV2 and J is TRBJ1-2; D is possibly TRBD1 (6 bases). The V gene's germline CDR1 is SNHLY and CDR2 FYNNEI. V gave up 1 base and J gave up 8 bases, with 14 bases separating them. The CDR3 sequence is 14 residues long. This CDR3 is CASSEEPTGEGYTF. In nucleotides, the CDR3 is TGTGCCAGCAGTGAAGAACCGACAGGCGAGGGCTACACCTTC.

The chain uses TRBV19 and TRBJ2-1, with 7 bases identical to TRBD2. The J segment lost 9 bases and the V segment lost 1 base, leaving 9 bases of the junction unmatched. This CDR3 comprises 15 residues. In germline, CDR1 is LNHDA, CDR2 SQIVND (reference sequence). The CDR3 loop reads CASSIGGGNRFEQFF. The CDR3 nucleotides are TGTGCCAGTAGTATAGGGGGGGGGAATCGCTTTGAGCAGTTCTTC.

The V gene is TRBV11-2, the J gene TRBJ2-3; possibly TRBD1 for D (6 bases). The CDR3 sequence is 15 residues long. V was shortened by 5 bases and J by 4 bases, with 16 bases between the two germline ends. The germline CDR1 and CDR2 sequences are SGHAT and FQNNGV. The CDR3 sequence: CASSVSRGYADTQYF. The CDR3 nucleotides read TGTGCCAGCAGCGTAAGCAGGGGTTACGCAGATACGCAGTATTTT.

The gene calls are TRBV5-1 and TRBJ2-1, with 9 bases matching TRBD2. Germline CDR1 SGHRS, CDR2 YFSETQ. CDR3 size: 16 residues. V trimming: 0 bases; J trimming: 3 bases; junction bases outside the gene matches: 4. The CDR3 DNA reads TGCGCCAGCAGCTTGGCTAGTAGCGGGAGCTACAATGAGCAGTTCTTC. It specifies CASSLASSGSYNEQFF. Using reference TRBV5-1 and TRBJ2-1 for the parts outside the CDR3, the full variable domain is KAGVTQTPRYLIKTRGQQVTLSCSPISGHRSVSWYQQTPGQGLQFLFEYFSETQRNKGNFPGRFSGRQFSNSRSEMNVSTLELGDSALYLCASSLASSGSYNEQFFGPGTRLTVL.

This clone was detected a few times. The V gene is TRBV28, the J gene TRBJ2-1; 10 bases match TRBD2. The CDR3 spans 19 residues. J lost 4 bases, V lost 1 base, and 13 bases had no gene match. Germline-derived CDR1 and CDR2 are MDHEN and SYDVKM. CDR3 amino acids: CASSLSRLAGADTYNEQFF. CDR3 nucleotide sequence: TGTGCCAGCAGTTTATCAAGGCTAGCGGGGGCCGATACTTACAATGAGCAGTTCTTC.

The genes are TRBV7-2 and TRBJ2-3; unclear D gene. Trimming removed 1 base from V and 5 bases from J, with 4 bases in between. The CDR3 is 12 amino acids. The germline CDR1 and CDR2 sequences are SGHTA and FQGNSA. The CDR3 DNA sequence: TGTGCCAGCAGCTTAGAACTAGATACGCAGTATTTT. Protein: CASSLELDTQYF. Supplemented by reference TRBV7-2 and TRBJ2-3, the full variable domain reads GAGVSQSPSNKVTEKGKDVELRCDPISGHTALYWYRQSLGQGLEFLIYFQGNSAPDKSGLPSDRFSAERTGGSVSTLTIQRTQQEDSAVYLCASSLELDTQYFGPGTRLTVL.

This chain links TRBV15 with TRBJ1-5, with D perhaps matching TRBD1 (5 bases). Trimming removed 5 bases from V and 7 bases from J, with 15 bases in between. Germline V gene sequence: CDR1 LNHNV, CDR2 YYDKDF (reference sequence). This CDR3 has 14 amino acids. The CDR3, as DNA: TGTGCCACCAGCGGAGCACCAGGGAACCAGCCCCAGCATTTT. This gives the protein CATSGAPGNQPQHF.

V usage is TRBV4-1 and J usage is TRBJ2-5, with D perhaps matching TRBD1 (6 bases). Between the trimmed V and J ends, which lost 4 bases and 2 bases, there was a span of 14 bases. The CDR3 length is 15 residues. Germline CDR1 and CDR2: MGHRA and YSYEKL. In DNA form, the CDR3 reads TGCGCCAGCAGCCGCCGGACAGAGACACAAGAGACCCAGTACTTC. Amino acid sequence: CASSRRTETQETQYF.

V usage is TRBV21-1 and J usage is TRBJ2-7; the table names TRBD1, a call not compared with the DNA. TRBV21-1 represents a pseudogene. The CDR3 contains 17 residues. CDR3: CASSKALSGHHVCEQYV. For the CDR3, the DNA is TGTGCCAGCAGCAAAGCGCTTTCCGGACACCATGTCTGCGAGCAGTACGTC.

This rearrangement joins TRBV18 to TRBJ1-2; D possibly corresponds to TRBD1 (6 bases). Trimming removed 5 bases at V and 6 bases at J, with 16 bases between. The CDR3 has 14 amino acids. Germline lookup yields CDR1 KGHSH and CDR2 LQKENI. CDR3 loop: CASSSSQGSDGYTF. CDR3 DNA sequence: TGTGCCAGCTCATCCAGTCAGGGGTCTGATGGCTACACCTTC.

The J gene is TRBJ2-2, the V gene TRBV7-6; D unclear. CDR1 and CDR2 from the germline V gene are SGHVS and FNYEAQ. Trimming pared 4 bases from V and 7 bases from J, leaving 10 bases between. The CDR3 consists of 13 residues. The CDR3 sequence is CASSSPQVGELFF. The CDR3 nucleotides read TGTGCCAGCAGCTCCCCTCAGGTCGGGGAGCTGTTTTTT.

This rearrangement joins TRBV29-1 to TRBJ2-3; a possible D gene is TRBD2 (5 bases). Trimming pared 3 bases from V and 4 bases from J, leaving 8 bases between. Per germline, CDR1 SQVTM and CDR2 ANQGSEA. This CDR3 is 12 amino acids long. The CDR3 here is CSVENGADTQYF. The CDR3 region has the DNA TGCAGCGTTGAGAACGGGGCAGATACGCAGTATTTT.

V gene TRBV19 combines with J gene TRBJ2-7; D is uncertain. CDR3 length: 13 residues. V dropped 4 bases and J dropped 4 bases, with 11 bases sitting between them. The germline V gene has CDR1 LNHDA and CDR2 SQIVND (reference sequence). The chain's CDR3 is CASSSGPPYEQYF. The CDR3 bases are TGTGCCAGTAGTAGTGGGCCTCCTTACGAGCAGTACTTC.

The chain employs TRBV2 and TRBJ2-2, with TRBD1 identical over 8 bases. The CDR3 loop spans 15 amino acids. Germline values: CDR1 SNHLY, CDR2 FYNNEI. V lost 6 bases and J lost 5; bases outside the gene matches: 8. The CDR3 sequence is CASRSDRVVTGELFF. The DNA for the CDR3 is TGTGCCAGCAGGTCGGACAGGGTCGTGACCGGGGAGCTGTTTTTT. Combining the CDR3 with reference TRBV2 and TRBJ2-2 gives the whole variable domain EPEVTQTPSHQVTQMGQEVILRCVPISNHLYFYWYRQILGQKVEFLVSFYNNEISEKSEIFDDQFSVERPDGSNFTLKIRSTKLEDSAMYFCASRSDRVVTGELFFGEGSRLTVL.

The chain uses TRBV7-8 and TRBJ1-1; maybe TRBD1 (6 bases). Trimming left V 1 base short and J 5 bases short, with 20 bases between. The germline CDR1 and CDR2 sequences are SGHVS and FQNEAQ. The CDR3 extends over 17 amino acids. The CDR3 region is CASSLVKSGRDKTEAFF. The CDR3 nucleotides read TGTGCCAGCAGCTTAGTTAAGAGTGGCAGGGACAAAACTGAAGCTTTCTTT. The entire variable domain, with the rest obtained from reference TRBV7-8 and TRBJ1-1, is as follows: GAGVSQSPRYKVAKRGQDVALRCDPISGHVSLFWYQQALGQGPEFLTYFQNEAQLDKSGLPSDRFFAERPEGSVSTLKIQRTQQEDSAVYLCASSLVKSGRDKTEAFFGQGTRLTVV.

The chain recombines TRBV28 with TRBJ2-2, with a tentative D call TRBD1 (5 bases). Germline CDR1 MDHEN, CDR2 SYDVKM. CDR3 length: 16 amino acids. The V end lost 2 bases, the J end lost 0 bases, and 10 bases lay between the germline ends. In nucleotides, the CDR3 is TGTGCCAGCAGTTTAGGGGCAGGGACGAACACCGGGGAGCTGTTTTTT. Its translation is CASSLGAGTNTGELFF.

This clone was observed once. This rearrangement joins TRBV10-2 to TRBJ1-1; no clear D. The CDR3 is 12 residues long. CDR1 is WSHSY, CDR2 SAAADI, per germline. Trimming pared 6 bases from V and 1 base from J, leaving 6 bases between. CDR3 sequence (DNA): TGCGCCAGCAGACTCAAGAACACTGAAGCTTTCTTT. Its translation is CASRLKNTEAFF.

CDR3 sequence reads: CASSAPRIYNEQFF. Here the CDR3 DNA reads TGCGCCAGCAGTGCCCCGCGGATCTACAATGAGCAGTTCTTC. The chain joins TRBV10-2 to TRBJ2-1; no reliable D call. CDR1 is WSHSY, CDR2 SAAADI, per germline. Trimming pared 4 bases from V and 3 bases from J, leaving 10 bases between. This CDR3 has 14 residues.

This chain connects TRBV7-9 to TRBJ1-5, with 8 bases fitting TRBD1. This CDR3 has 16 residues. The J segment lost 4 bases and the V segment lost 5 bases, leaving 10 bases of the junction unmatched. CDR1 SEHNR and CDR2 FQNEAQ come from the germline V gene (reference sequence). The CDR3 here is CASSPTGQGRNQPQHF. In nucleotides, the CDR3 is TGTGCCAGCAGCCCGACCGGACAGGGCCGTAATCAGCCCCAGCATTTT.

The chain couples TRBV7-8 to TRBJ2-1; 9 nucleotides agree with TRBD2. CDR3 length: 16 amino acids. The ends lost 1 base at V and 10 bases at J; junction bases unmatched: 11. Looked up from germline, CDR1 is SGHVS and CDR2 is FQNEAQ. For the CDR3, the DNA is TGTGCCAGCAGCTTAGGAATATGGCGGGGGGGCAGGGAGCAGTTCTTC. Amino acid sequence: CASSLGIWRGGREQFF. The entire variable domain, with the rest obtained from reference TRBV7-8 and TRBJ2-1, is as follows: GAGVSQSPRYKVAKRGQDVALRCDPISGHVSLFWYQQALGQGPEFLTYFQNEAQLDKSGLPSDRFFAERPEGSVSTLKIQRTQQEDSAVYLCASSLGIWRGGREQFFGPGTRLTVL.

The chain links TRBV6-6 to TRBJ2-2, with D possibly TRBD2 on 6 matching bases. V lost 5 bases and J lost 4, with 11 bases in between. The CDR3 is 14 amino acids. CDR1 is MNHNY and CDR2 is SVGAGI in the germline V gene (reference sequence). The DNA of the CDR3 is TGTGCCAGCAGTGTCACCGGGGGCACCGGGGAGCTGTTTTTT. Translation: CASSVTGGTGELFF.

The rearrangement joins TRBV24-1 to TRBJ2-1; 7 positions match TRBD1. Germline V lookup: CDR1 KGHDR, CDR2 SFDVKD. V lost 5 bases, J lost 7 bases, and 10 bases stayed unmatched. CDR3 length: 15 residues. The CDR3 spells CATSVRTGRRNEQFF. In DNA, the CDR3 is TGTGCCACCAGTGTGAGGACAGGCCGCAGGAATGAGCAGTTCTTC.